The 23 T cell receptor beta chains in this list originate from one sample, sequenced in a study of blood T cell repertoires in COVID-19. Clones were sequenced by immunoSEQ multiplex PCR, and TCRdb holds only the in-frame ones, with some missing. Among 140,000 or so clones listed, 80% to 85% were seen once. The material sequenced was peripheral blood. The receptors were sampled from a human donor in a cohort sampled during active COVID-19.

The chain recombines TRBV7-2 with TRBJ1-1, with D maybe TRBD1 (5 bases). The CDR3 contains 15 residues. Germline CDR1 and CDR2: SGHTA and FQGNSA. V shed 2 bases and J shed 4 bases, with 14 bases lying between them. Written as DNA, the CDR3 is TGTGCCAGCAGCTTACTATCGGGGAGGGGCACTGAAGCTTTCTTT. Its protein product is CASSLLSGRGTEAFF.

The chain carries TRBV5-1 and TRBJ2-7, with TRBD2 matching 7 bases. Germline CDR1 reads SGHRS; CDR2 reads YFSETQ. The CDR3 length is 16 residues. V was pared by 0 bases and J by 0 bases, with 6 bases of the junction left unmatched. The CDR3 nucleotides read TGCGCCAGCAGCTTGGGATCGGGGGGTGGCTCCTACGAGCAGTACTTC. It translates to CASSLGSGGGSYEQYF. Together with reference TRBV5-1 and TRBJ2-7, the CDR3 gives the full variable domain: KAGVTQTPRYLIKTRGQQVTLSCSPISGHRSVSWYQQTPGQGLQFLFEYFSETQRNKGNFPGRFSGRQFSNSRSEMNVSTLELGDSALYLCASSLGSGGGSYEQYFGPGTRLTVT.

V is TRBV5-4 and J is TRBJ2-1, with 14 bases lining up with TRBD2. The CDR3 consists of 17 residues. The V and J ends lost 0 bases and 6 bases, in that order; junction bases with no gene match: 5. Germline V gene lookup returns CDR1 SGHNT and CDR2 YYREEE (reference sequence). CDR3 amino acids: CASSLAQTSGRGNEQFF. The CDR3 nucleotides read TGTGCCAGCAGCTTGGCCCAGACTAGCGGGAGGGGCAATGAGCAGTTCTTC.

This clone was found a few times. V and J are TRBV4-3 and TRBJ2-5; D is perhaps TRBD2 (6 bases). V lost 2 bases and J 4 bases, leaving 8 bases between the germline ends. Germline lookup yields CDR1 LGHNA and CDR2 YSLEER. The CDR3 is made up of 13 amino acids. In DNA, the CDR3 is TGCGCCAGCAGCCAACAGGGAGGAGAGACCCAGTACTTC. Encoded protein: CASSQQGGETQYF.

The genes are TRBV13 and TRBJ2-7, with TRBD2 matching over 11 bases. V shed 6 bases and J 4 bases; nucleotides not matched to a gene: 5. This CDR3 is built from 14 residues. Germline V gene lookup returns CDR1 PRHDT and CDR2 FYEKMQ (reference sequence). The CDR3 DNA reads as TGTGCCAGCAGAACTAGCGGGAGTCGGTACGAGCAGTACTTC. The encoded protein is CASRTSGSRYEQYF.

The chain is built from TRBV5-6 and TRBJ2-5, with 8 bases lining up with TRBD1. This CDR3 spans 14 amino acids. Trimming removed 2 bases from V and 5 bases from J; junction bases left unmatched: 5. Germline V gene lookup returns CDR1 SGHDT and CDR2 YYEEEE. The CDR3 reads CASSLPGGRETQYF. CDR3 coding DNA: TGTGCCAGCAGCTTACCAGGGGGCCGTGAGACCCAGTACTTC.

V and J are TRBV7-2 and TRBJ1-5, with TRBD1 identical over 7 bases. The CDR3 is 15 residues long. Germline V gene lookup returns CDR1 SGHTA and CDR2 FQGNSA. The J segment lost 0 bases and the V segment lost 4 bases, leaving 3 bases of the junction unmatched. CDR3 region: CASSSRQGSNQPQHF. The CDR3 nucleotides are TGTGCCAGCAGCTCCCGACAGGGTAGCAATCAGCCCCAGCATTTT.

The V and J genes are TRBV5-1 and TRBJ2-5; 7 bases match TRBD2. Germline V gene data show CDR1 as SGHRS and CDR2 as YFSETQ. The J segment lost 1 base and the V segment lost 3 bases, leaving 3 bases of the junction unmatched. The CDR3 loop spans 14 amino acids. The CDR3 bases are TGCGCCAGCAGCTCCGGGACTACCCAAGAGACCCAGTACTTC. It translates to CASSSGTTQETQYF.

V gene TRBV7-2 combines with J gene TRBJ1-6; perhaps TRBD1 as D (5 bases). CDR3 length equals 15 residues. Between the trimmed V and J ends, which lost 2 bases and 8 bases, there was a span of 13 bases. CDR1 and CDR2 from the germline V gene are SGHTA and FQGNSA. The CDR3 sequence is CASSLQGIMDSPLHF. DNA for the CDR3: TGTGCCAGCAGCTTACAGGGTATAATGGATTCACCCCTCCACTTT.

The chain carries TRBV27 and TRBJ2-7; D is unclear. The CDR3 covers 13 residues. The germline V and J ends were trimmed by 1 base and 7 bases, with 11 bases remaining between them. The V gene's germline CDR1 is MNHEY and CDR2 SMNVEV (reference sequence). CDR3 in amino acids: CASSLYGHQEQYF. The CDR3 region has the DNA TGTGCCAGCAGTTTATATGGCCACCAAGAGCAGTACTTC.

The rearrangement links TRBV9 to TRBJ1-5, with D possibly TRBD1 on 6 matching bases. Trimming took 4 bases from V and 1 from J, leaving 9 bases between them. Looked up from germline, CDR1 is SGDLS and CDR2 is YYNGEE. The length of the CDR3 is 14 residues. The CDR3 bases are TGTGCCAGCAGCACCGGACAGAGCAATCAGCCCCAGCATTTT. It translates to CASSTGQSNQPQHF.

This clone was recorded only once. CDR3 sequence: CASSLRDTKYYEQYF. The CDR3 DNA sequence: TGTGCCAGCAGCTTACGGGACACCAAGTACTACGAGCAGTACTTC. This chain joins TRBV11-2 and TRBJ2-7, with D perhaps TRBD1 (6 bases). V was cut by 2 bases and J by 3 bases, with 14 bases left in between. The CDR3 spans 15 residues. Germline CDR1 SGHAT, CDR2 FQNNGV.

The rearrangement links TRBV7-2 to TRBJ2-7; no definite D call. CDR1 and CDR2 from the germline V gene are SGHTA and FQGNSA. The CDR3 sequence is 12 residues long. V lost 6 bases to trimming and J lost 0 bases, with 6 bases between them. Here the CDR3 reads CASRRSSYEQYF. The CDR3 region has the DNA TGTGCCAGCAGACGGAGCTCCTACGAGCAGTACTTC.

This clone was seen many times. CDR3 in DNA: TGTGCCACCAGCCGGGACTACCTCTACGAGCAGTACTTC. As protein: CATSRDYLYEQYF. The J gene is TRBJ2-7, the V gene TRBV15; TRBD2 aligns across 7 bases. Germline V lookup: CDR1 LNHNV, CDR2 YYDKDF (reference sequence). The CDR3 runs 13 residues. J was trimmed by 3 bases and V by 5 bases; bases with no gene match: 4.

This clone was recorded once. The CDR3 sequence is CASSPPSAGKQFF. The DNA for the CDR3 is TGTGCCAGCTCCCCTCCAAGTGCGGGAAAGCAGTTCTTC. The chain uses TRBV18 and TRBJ2-1, with a possible D match to TRBD2 (6 bases). CDR3 length equals 13 residues. Trimming took 6 bases from V and 11 from J, leaving 17 bases between them. CDR1 and CDR2 from the germline V gene are KGHSH and LQKENI.

CDR3: CSASTSDGLASYEQYF. DNA of the CDR3: TGCAGTGCTAGTACGAGTGACGGGCTAGCAAGCTACGAGCAGTACTTC. J is TRBJ2-7 and V is TRBV20-1, with a possible D match to TRBD2 (5 bases). Trimming cost V 3 bases and J 3 bases, with 21 bases left between them. The V gene's germline CDR1 is DFQATT and CDR2 SNEGSKA (reference sequence). This CDR3 is built from 16 residues.

This clone has only a few counts. This rearrangement joins TRBV4-1 to TRBJ1-6; 9 nucleotides align to TRBD1. The CDR3 totals 14 residues. Trimming at V came to 4 bases and at J to 10 bases, leaving 5 bases not matched to a gene. Germline V gene lookup returns CDR1 MGHRA and CDR2 YSYEKL. DNA of the CDR3: TGCGCCAGCAGCCCGCGGACAGGGGACTCACCCCTCCACTTT. Translating it yields CASSPRTGDSPLHF.

The gene calls are TRBV7-2 and TRBJ2-5, with a tentative D call TRBD1 (6 bases). The CDR3 length is 15 residues. CDR1 SGHTA and CDR2 FQGNSA come from the germline V gene. V lost 0 bases, J lost 1 base, and 9 bases lay in between. The CDR3: CASSLAQGTQETQYF. In DNA, the CDR3 is TGTGCCAGCAGCTTAGCACAGGGAACCCAAGAGACCCAGTACTTC.

The rearrangement links TRBV27 to TRBJ1-3; D perhaps matches TRBD1 (6 bases). The CDR3 extends over 14 amino acids. Trimming took 4 bases from V and 2 from J, leaving 9 bases between them. CDR1 and CDR2 from the germline V gene are MNHEY and SMNVEV (reference sequence). This chain's CDR3 is CASSSHRAGNTIYF. DNA for the CDR3: TGTGCCAGCAGTTCCCACAGGGCTGGAAACACCATATATTTT.

The chain has TRBV25-1 and TRBJ1-6, with 7 bases fitting TRBD1. The trim removed 7 bases at V and 7 bases at J, leaving 7 bases unmatched. The germline V gene has CDR1 MGHDK and CDR2 SYGVNS. The CDR3 has 14 residues. Written as DNA, the CDR3 is TGTGCCAGCACATATGGGACAGCCAATTCACCCCTCCACTTT. Translation gives CASTYGTANSPLHF.

This chain links TRBV13 with TRBJ2-7; D is perhaps TRBD2 (6 bases). Germline loops: CDR1 PRHDT, CDR2 FYEKMQ (reference sequence). This CDR3 contains 14 residues. The V end lost 6 bases, the J end lost 0 bases, and 12 bases lay between the germline ends. This CDR3 reads CASSMEGLSYEQYF. The DNA for the CDR3 is TGTGCCAGCAGTATGGAGGGCCTCTCCTACGAGCAGTACTTC.

In its sample, this clone was seen once. The rearrangement links TRBV6-5 to TRBJ1-1; TRBD1 agrees at 11 bases. The CDR3 is made up of 14 amino acids. Per germline, CDR1 MNHEY and CDR2 SVGAGI. The CDR3 loop is CGRTGGFLNTEAFF. CDR3 DNA: TGTGGAAGGACAGGGGGCTTTCTGAACACTGAAGCTTTCTTT.

The chain combines TRBV28 with TRBJ2-7; 7 bases match TRBD1. The CDR3 is 12 residues long. Germline CDR1 MDHEN, CDR2 SYDVKM. V was clipped by 3 bases and J by 6 bases; unmatched bases: 2. CDR3 sequence: CASSFQGVEQYF. The CDR3 DNA sequence: TGTGCCAGCAGTTTTCAGGGGGTCGAGCAGTACTTC.